A selection of T cell receptor beta chains follows, all from one sample in a study of long-term antiretroviral therapy in people with HIV. Assay used: immunoSEQ multiplex PCR; TCRdb lists only in-frame clones, some missing. The table lists 15,000 to 20,000 clones, roughly 77% of them singletons, with 9% to 10% in the top ten. Source: unsorted PBMCs, taken 0.3 years after starting antiretroviral therapy. Every receptor here comes from a man aged 18-30 years with HIV. The conserved cysteine and the conserved F or W are not part of the CDR3 here. The order of the fields is J gene, D gene, clone size, V gene, CDR3 protein. A D gene is named only where the DNA matches it firmly. Rows may omit the clone size; those that give it use once, few, many or a size class.

TRBJ2-7,TRBD1,.,TRBV7-8,ASSLPGQPIFSYEQY
TRBJ2-7,.,.,TRBV28,ASRGYYEQY
TRBJ2-1,.,.,TRBV6-5,ASSQSGAGNEQF
TRBJ1-2,TRBD1,.,TRBV25-1,ASSDAGTAPGGYT
TRBJ1-2,TRBD1,.,TRBV9,ASSVESTGQSRLGGYT
TRBJ1-1,.,.,TRBV5-1,ASRRGLTEAF
TRBJ1-1,.,.,TRBV5-5,ASSFGEPWAF
TRBJ1-4,.,.,TRBV28,ASSGRLVEKLF
TRBJ2-7,TRBD1,.,TRBV5-6,ASSGDSSYEQY
TRBJ2-3,TRBD2,.,TRBV7-6,ASSLFLAATDTQY
TRBJ2-7,.,.,TRBV18,ASSPSTRRALHEQY
TRBJ2-5,.,.,TRBV7-3,ASSLRAGLARETQY
TRBJ2-7,TRBD1,medium-sized,TRBV5-1,ASSLETGDEQY
TRBJ1-5,.,.,TRBV28,ASSLAQGSGQPQH
TRBJ2-3,TRBD2,.,TRBV7-8,ASSLLAVPSGGPTDTQY
TRBJ1-2,.,.,TRBV19,ASSISAGDYGYT
TRBJ2-7,TRBD2,.,TRBV18,ASSPALAGPSYEQY
TRBJ1-6,.,.,TRBV6-6,ASSYISAAPLH
TRBJ2-5,.,.,TRBV18,ASSPRGQETQY
TRBJ1-1,.,.,TRBV7-9,ASSLGPSAGYGTEAF
TRBJ1-1,.,once,TRBV27,ASSKQHGMTTEAF
TRBJ2-5,TRBD1,few,TRBV6-6,ASSYGTGSRQETQY
TRBJ1-2,.,.,TRBV11-2,ASSLDLGADGYT
TRBJ1-1,TRBD1,.,TRBV28,ASSLFGQGGDNTEAF
TRBJ1-4,.,.,TRBV21-1,ASSKDEKLF
TRBJ2-7,.,.,TRBV7-6,ASSFHTGITYEQY
TRBJ1-5,.,.,TRBV4-1,ASSQEAGGNQPQH
TRBJ2-1,.,.,TRBV19,ASILVLYNEQF
TRBJ2-5,TRBD2,.,TRBV7-2,ASSLDLAGGLETQY
TRBJ2-1,.,.,TRBV18,ASSIAGGEQF